These 32 T cell receptor beta chains were sequenced from one sample in a study of cytomegalovirus exposure and HLA in healthy donors. The PCR made use of 60 Vbeta and 13 Jbeta primers. Clones were sequenced by immunoSEQ multiplex PCR, and TCRdb holds only the in-frame ones, with some missing. The data show 180,000 or so clones, roughly 87% seen once. Input material: PBMCs. All receptors derive from a middle-aged man in good health and CMV-seronegative.

This chain joins TRBV29-1 and TRBJ2-4; possibly TRBD2 for D (7 bases). Germline V gene data show CDR1 as SQVTM and CDR2 as ANQGSEA. V gave up 4 bases and J gave up 5 bases, with 12 bases separating them. The length of the CDR3 is 13 residues. The CDR3 is CSVAGGRENIQYF. Here the CDR3 DNA reads TGCAGCGTTGCCGGGGGGCGTGAAAACATTCAGTACTTC.

The rearrangement links TRBV30 to TRBJ2-1; 7 bases are shared with TRBD2. Germline V CDR1 and CDR2: GTSNPN, SVGIG (reference sequence). With 5 bases clipped from V and 3 bases from J, the junction kept 10 bases outside the gene matches. The CDR3 extends over 15 amino acids. The CDR3 DNA is TGTGCCTGGGCGGCGGGCGGGGGAATCTACAATGAGCAGTTCTTC. Translating gives CAWAAGGGIYNEQFF. The variable domain in full, completed from reference TRBV30 and TRBJ2-1, reads SQTIHQWPATLVQPVGSPLSLECTVEGTSNPNLYWYRQAAGRGLQLLFYSVGIGQISSEVPQNLSASRPQDRQFILSSKKLLLSDSGFYLCAWAAGGGIYNEQFFGPGTRLTVL.

This CDR3 is CASSVEWTVMSTEAFF. The DNA for the CDR3 is TGTGCCAGCAGCGTAGAATGGACAGTAATGTCAACTGAAGCTTTCTTT. The chain employs TRBV9 and TRBJ1-1; D is perhaps TRBD1 (6 bases). V lost 0 bases and J 5 bases, leaving 17 bases between the germline ends. The CDR3 extends over 16 amino acids. In germline, CDR1 is SGDLS, CDR2 YYNGEE.

V gene TRBV7-2 combines with J gene TRBJ2-2; no definite D call. This CDR3 has 13 amino acids. The germline V gene encodes CDR1 SGHTA and CDR2 FQGNSA. V lost 5 bases, J lost 1 base, and 5 bases lay in between. CDR3 in amino acids: CASSAQNTGELFF. CDR3 sequence (DNA): TGTGCCAGCAGCGCACAGAACACCGGGGAGCTGTTTTTT.

The chain is built from TRBV2 and TRBJ1-5, with D perhaps TRBD1 (5 bases). This CDR3 contains 14 residues. Trimming removed 8 bases from V and 0 bases from J, with 11 bases in between. Germline CDR1 is SNHLY and CDR2 is FYNNEI. The CDR3 region is CASQGVYSNQPQHF. DNA for the CDR3: TGTGCCAGCCAGGGCGTCTATAGCAATCAGCCCCAGCATTTT.

This clone was seen once. The chain carries TRBV6-5 and TRBJ1-1, with a tentative D call TRBD1 (5 bases). Germline values: CDR1 MNHEY, CDR2 SVGAGI. V was pared by 6 bases and J by 4 bases, with 9 bases between. CDR3 size: 12 residues. The CDR3 bases are TGTGCCAGCAGACCCGACAGCACTGAAGCTTTCTTT. As protein: CASRPDSTEAFF.

The chain links TRBV4-1 to TRBJ2-1; no firm D call. Trimming took 3 bases from V and 0 from J, leaving 6 bases between them. The CDR3 has 14 amino acids. Germline CDR1 is MGHRA and CDR2 is YSYEKL. The CDR3 reads CASSHSSSYNEQFF. CDR3 nucleotides: TGCGCCAGCAGCCACTCTAGCTCCTACAATGAGCAGTTCTTC.

The chain carries TRBV14 and TRBJ1-1; D is possibly TRBD1 (6 bases). V dropped 2 bases and J dropped 3 bases, with 7 bases sitting between them. Germline V CDR1 and CDR2: SGHDN, FVKESK. The CDR3 sequence is 13 residues long. The CDR3: CASSQQGYTEAFF. DNA of the CDR3: TGTGCCAGCAGCCAACAGGGGTACACTGAAGCTTTCTTT.

The chain is built from TRBV29-1 and TRBJ2-5, with 10 nucleotides matching TRBD1. The CDR3 is 15 amino acids. V was clipped by 7 bases and J by 3 bases; unmatched bases: 11. Per germline, CDR1 SQVTM and CDR2 ANQGSEA. CDR3 coding DNA: TGCAGCGCTATCACGTTGGACAGGGGGGAAGAGACCCAGTACTTC. Translated: CSAITLDRGEETQYF. Full variable domain (rest looked up from reference TRBV29-1 and TRBJ2-5): SAVISQKPSRDICQRGTSLTIQCQVDSQVTMMFWYRQQPGQSLTLIATANQGSEATYESGFVIDKFPISRPNLTFSTLTVSNMSPEDSSIYLCSAITLDRGEETQYFGPGTRLLVL.

This clone came up a few times. The chain couples TRBV11-3 to TRBJ1-2; D perhaps matches TRBD1 (5 bases). V was trimmed by 4 bases and J by 7 bases, leaving 13 bases between them. CDR3 length: 13 residues. Germline V gives CDR1 SGHNT, CDR2 YENEEA. CDR3 bases: TGTGCCAGCAGCTCCCCCAGGGATGCTGGCTACACCTTC. Its translation: CASSSPRDAGYTF.

The chain combines TRBV6-6 with TRBJ2-1, with a tentative D call TRBD2 (5 bases). The CDR3 loop spans 16 amino acids. V was clipped by 0 bases and J by 5 bases, with 14 bases between them. Germline CDR1 and CDR2: MNHNY and SVGAGI (reference sequence). The CDR3 DNA sequence: TGTGCCAGCAGTTACTCGGGGAGCGGTCTTAACAATGAGCAGTTCTTC. Translation: CASSYSGSGLNNEQFF.

The chain carries TRBV5-1 and TRBJ1-2; the D gene is possibly TRBD1 (6 bases). Deletions cut 7 bases from V and 6 bases from J, with 19 bases between. The CDR3 sequence is 14 residues long. Per the germline V gene, CDR1 is SGHRS and CDR2 is YFSETQ. For the CDR3, the DNA is TGCGCCAGCGTTCAGGGGCCCGGGCCGGATGGCTACACCTTC. Translation: CASVQGPGPDGYTF.

This clone was recorded once. The rearrangement links TRBV6-5 to TRBJ1-2; 11 nucleotides match TRBD1. J lost 5 bases, V lost 4 bases, and 9 bases had no gene match. Germline V gene sequence: CDR1 MNHEY, CDR2 SVGAGI. The CDR3 has 16 amino acids. In DNA form, the CDR3 reads TGTGCCAGCAGTTTCGTCCGGACAGGGGGCGGGTATGGCTACACCTTC. This sequence encodes CASSFVRTGGGYGYTF.

This clone appeared many times. The rearrangement uses TRBV19 and TRBJ2-2; TRBD1 is a possible D gene (6 bases). V lost 6 bases, J lost 3 bases, and 11 bases lay in between. This CDR3 is 14 amino acids long. Germline CDR1 is LNHDA and CDR2 is SQIVND (reference sequence). CDR3 amino acids: CASRKNRDTGELFF. As DNA, the CDR3 is TGTGCCAGTAGGAAGAACAGGGACACCGGGGAGCTGTTTTTT.

This sequence joins TRBV5-6 and TRBJ2-1; 9 positions match TRBD2. CDR1 and CDR2 (germline): SGHDT, YYEEEE. CDR3 length: 12 residues. V lost 0 bases, J lost 15 bases, and 4 bases stayed unmatched. CDR3 bases: TGTGCCAGCAGCTTGGCGCGGGAGGGCCGGTTCTTC. It is translated as CASSLAREGRFF.

The rearrangement joins TRBV5-1 to TRBJ2-5, with TRBD1 matching 8 bases. CDR1 is SGHRS, CDR2 YFSETQ, per germline. The CDR3 runs 15 residues. J gave up 2 bases and V 4 bases, and 7 bases lay outside the gene matches. CDR3 nucleotide sequence: TGCGCCAGCAGCAGCAGGGGGCCGGGGCAAGAGACCCAGTACTTC. This translates into CASSSRGPGQETQYF.

The rearrangement joins TRBV10-3 to TRBJ2-4; TRBD2 is a possible D gene (7 bases). CDR3 length: 16 amino acids. Germline CDR1 and CDR2: ENHRY and SYGVKD. Trimming took 5 bases from V and 0 from J, leaving 14 bases between them. The CDR3 coding sequence is TGTGCCATCAGTCCCTCGGGGGGCCTAGCCAAAAACATTCAGTACTTC. This sequence encodes CAISPSGGLAKNIQYF.

The CDR3 region is CASSLLGESGELFF. CDR3 bases: TGTGCCAGCAGCTTACTGGGCGAGTCCGGGGAGCTGTTTTTT. The chain is built from TRBV7-3 and TRBJ2-2; no reliable D call. The germline V gene encodes CDR1 SGHTA and CDR2 FQGTGA. CDR3 length equals 14 residues. V was clipped by 2 bases and J by 6 bases, with 10 bases between them.

This CDR3 reads CASAGSWDYEQYF. The CDR3 DNA is TGTGCCAGCGCAGGGTCCTGGGACTACGAGCAGTACTTC. The chain links TRBV2 to TRBJ2-7; D is possibly TRBD1 (5 bases). This CDR3 is built from 13 residues. Germline assignment: CDR1 SNHLY and CDR2 FYNNEI. Between the trimmed V and J ends, which lost 8 bases and 3 bases, there was a span of 14 bases.

The DNA of the CDR3 is TGTGCCAGCAGCTTGGAAGGGATAGGGGGTGGCAGAAACACCATATATTTT. Translated, it gives CASSLEGIGGGRNTIYF. The chain combines TRBV5-5 with TRBJ1-3, with a tentative D call TRBD1 (6 bases). V was trimmed by 0 bases and J by 5 bases, leaving 18 bases between them. CDR3 size: 17 residues. The germline gives CDR1 SGHKS, CDR2 YYEKEE (reference sequence). The full variable domain, with the rest looked up from reference TRBV5-5 and TRBJ1-3, is DAGVTQSPTHLIKTRGQQVTLRCSPISGHKSVSWYQQVLGQGPQFIFQYYEKEERGRGNFPDRFSARQFPNYSSELNVNALLLGDSALYLCASSLEGIGGGRNTIYFGEGSWLTVV.

The genes are TRBV5-5 and TRBJ2-6; maybe TRBD2 (5 bases). This CDR3 is built from 14 residues. V shed 6 bases and J shed 5 bases, with 12 bases lying between them. Germline V gene sequence: CDR1 SGHKS, CDR2 YYEKEE (reference sequence). The CDR3 bases are TGTGCCAGCACCGACGGGGTGAGGGCCAACGTCCTGACTTTC. Translating it yields CASTDGVRANVLTF.

A remark on this clone: The same CDR3 can be traced to other DNA sequences in this sample. The J gene is TRBJ2-6, the V gene TRBV28; possibly TRBD1 for D (6 bases). The ends were cut back, 7 bases at V and 2 bases at J, with 9 bases in the middle. The CDR3 totals 14 residues. Per the germline V gene, CDR1 is MDHEN and CDR2 is SYDVKM. The CDR3 DNA reads TGTGCCAGCACTGAGGGGGCTGGGGCCAACGTCCTGACTTTC. Its translation: CASTEGAGANVLTF.

The V and J genes are TRBV6-5 and TRBJ1-5; 8 bases match TRBD1. The ends lost 7 bases at V and 6 bases at J; junction bases unmatched: 5. The germline CDR1 and CDR2 sequences are MNHEY and SVGAGI. This CDR3 is built from 13 residues. The CDR3 here is CASTDRAAQPQHF. The CDR3 coding sequence is TGTGCCAGCACGGACAGGGCGGCTCAGCCCCAGCATTTT.

The V gene is TRBV7-2, the J gene TRBJ2-2, with TRBD2 identical over 7 bases. Trimming removed 5 bases from V and 8 bases from J; junction bases left unmatched: 8. Per germline, CDR1 SGHTA and CDR2 FQGNSA. This CDR3 has 14 residues. CDR3 sequence: CASSPRDYPGELFF. In DNA form, the CDR3 reads TGTGCCAGCAGCCCCCGGGACTACCCGGGGGAGCTGTTTTTT.

V gene TRBV15 combines with J gene TRBJ2-7, with a weak D call TRBD1 (5 bases). The CDR3 loop spans 13 amino acids. CDR1 is LNHNV, CDR2 YYDKDF, per germline (reference sequence). Trimming cost V 4 bases and J 1 base, with 8 bases left between them. The DNA of the CDR3 is TGTGCCACCAGCAAGAGACAGTCCTACGAGCAGTACTTC. Residues: CATSKRQSYEQYF.

This chain joins TRBV28 and TRBJ2-4; 8 bases are shared with TRBD1. V lost 2 bases and J lost 8; bases outside the gene matches: 8. This CDR3 comprises 15 residues. CDR1 is MDHEN, CDR2 SYDVKM, per germline. The CDR3 loop is CASSLHYQGADIQYF. The DNA for the CDR3 is TGTGCCAGCAGTTTACATTATCAGGGGGCGGACATTCAGTACTTC.

J is TRBJ1-1 and V is TRBV30, with D possibly matching TRBD1 (6 bases). V was trimmed by 0 bases and J by 6 bases, leaving 11 bases between them. The CDR3 is 13 amino acids. Germline V gives CDR1 GTSNPN, CDR2 SVGIG (reference sequence). The CDR3 sequence is CAWSVNEGAEAFF. The CDR3 DNA reads TGTGCCTGGAGTGTAAATGAGGGGGCTGAAGCTTTCTTT.

The chain has TRBV5-1 and TRBJ1-1; 9 bases align to TRBD1. This CDR3 contains 15 residues. CDR1 and CDR2 (germline): SGHRS, YFSETQ. Losses at the gene ends were 4 bases for V and 5 bases for J; bases not matched to a gene: 9. The CDR3 loop is CASSGDRAGGTEAFF. CDR3 nucleotides: TGCGCCAGCAGCGGGGACAGGGCCGGTGGTACTGAAGCTTTCTTT.

This chain joins TRBV6-5 and TRBJ1-2; TRBD1 agrees at 10 bases. Germline V gene data show CDR1 as MNHEY and CDR2 as SVGAGI. The CDR3 sequence is 15 residues long. J gave up 4 bases and V 5 bases, and 7 bases lay outside the gene matches. As DNA, the CDR3 is TGTGCCAGCAGTCCCGGCGGGACAGGGGCCTATGGCTACACCTTC. Its protein is CASSPGGTGAYGYTF.

This sequence joins TRBV4-2 and TRBJ1-5; a possible D gene is TRBD1 (5 bases). With 0 bases removed from V and 2 bases from J, the gap between germline ends came to 11 bases. CDR3 size: 16 residues. Germline V gives CDR1 LGHNA, CDR2 YNFKEQ. The CDR3 reads CASSQDPGGGNQPQHF. The CDR3 coding sequence is TGTGCCAGCAGCCAAGATCCCGGGGGAGGCAATCAGCCCCAGCATTTT.

The chain links TRBV4-1 to TRBJ1-6; 10 nucleotides agree with TRBD1. The ends lost 2 bases at V and 6 bases at J; junction bases unmatched: 7. This CDR3 comprises 17 residues. Germline-derived CDR1 and CDR2 are MGHRA and YSYEKL. The CDR3 DNA is TGCGCCAGCAGCCAAAAGGGGACAGGGGATGGTAATTCACCCCTCCACTTT. This translates into CASSQKGTGDGNSPLHF.

This chain uses TRBV28 with TRBJ2-7, with 11 bases matching TRBD2. Trimming removed 2 bases from V and 5 bases from J; junction bases left unmatched: 5. This CDR3 contains 15 residues. Germline CDR1 and CDR2: MDHEN and SYDVKM. In DNA form, the CDR3 reads TGTGCCAGCAGTTTAACGGCTAGCGGGAGGAACGAGCAGTACTTC. Protein product: CASSLTASGRNEQYF.